Shown below are 13 T cell receptor beta chains from a single sample sequenced in a study of patients and donors after allogeneic stem cell transplantation. Each CDR3 protein gets one entry after TCRdb re-called the RT-PCR reads with MiXCR. The table shows roughly 200,000 distinct CDR3 sequences, with 38% occurring only once. The sequenced material came from blood, either unsorted or a sorted T cell fraction (not recorded which). The receptor source for this set is a human donor who was either an allogeneic HSCT recipient or a stem cell or donor lymphocyte infusion donor (not recorded which). It is not recorded whose cells these are; they may come from a transplant donor.

This chain connects TRBV18 to TRBJ1-3; D might be TRBD1 (5 bases). V lost 4 bases and J 8 bases, leaving 15 bases between the germline ends. Per the germline V gene, CDR1 is KGHSH and CDR2 is LQKENI. The CDR3 runs to 14 residues. The CDR3, as DNA: TGTGCCAGCTCACGCGGACACCCGAGAGACACCATATATTTT. Amino acid sequence: CASSRGHPRDTIYF.

The chain uses TRBV12-3 or TRBV12-4 and TRBJ1-1; 8 nucleotides align to TRBD1. J was trimmed by 3 bases and V by 0 bases; bases with no gene match: 12. CDR3 length: 18 amino acids. The CDR3 nucleotides are TGTGCCAGCAGTTTAGCGCGCAGGGGGCTCGTGAACGACACTGAAGCTTTCTTT. It encodes CASSLARRGLVNDTEAFF.

The V gene is TRBV20-1, the J gene TRBJ2-7; D is tentatively TRBD1 or TRBD2 (5 bases each). The germline gives CDR1 DFQATT, CDR2 SNEGSKA (reference sequence). Trimming shortened V by 0 bases and J by 4 bases, and 13 bases separated the two germline ends. The CDR3 extends over 14 amino acids. The CDR3 DNA follows: TGCAGTGCTAGAGATCGGGACGGCCGGTACGAGCAGTACTTC. Its protein product is CSARDRDGRYEQYF.

This clonotype was counted between two and nine times. The chain uses TRBV20-1 and TRBJ1-6; the match to TRBD1 covers 7 bases. This CDR3 contains 14 residues. Germline loops: CDR1 DFQATT, CDR2 SNEGSKA (reference sequence). J was trimmed by 9 bases and V by 0 bases; bases with no gene match: 5. The CDR3 region has the DNA TGCAGTGCTAGAGATTTACAGGGGACTTCACCCCTCCACTTT. It translates to CSARDLQGTSPLHF.

This clonotype was counted a few times. In DNA form, the CDR3 reads TGTGCCAGCAGCCCACAGGGGGACACTGAAGCTTTCTTT. This codes for CASSPQGDTEAFF. The chain is built from TRBV7-2 and TRBJ1-1; 8 positions match TRBD1. Germline CDR1 SGHTA, CDR2 FQGNSA. CDR3 length: 13 residues. Losses at the gene ends were 5 bases for V and 3 bases for J; bases not matched to a gene: 2. Full variable domain (remainder filled in from reference TRBV7-2 and TRBJ1-1): GAGVSQSPSNKVTEKGKDVELRCDPISGHTALYWYRQSLGQGLEFLIYFQGNSAPDKSGLPSDRFSAERTGGSVSTLTIQRTQQEDSAVYLCASSPQGDTEAFFGQGTRLTVV.

This chain uses TRBV5-5 with TRBJ2-1, with 7 bases aligning to TRBD2. CDR3 length equals 19 residues. Germline V lookup: CDR1 SGHKS, CDR2 YYEKEE (reference sequence). Trimming removed 2 bases from V and 4 bases from J; junction bases left unmatched: 18. DNA for the CDR3: TGTGCCAGCAGCTTTGGTGTAGCGGGCCACATTAGCGGATACAATGAGCAGTTCTTC. Amino acid sequence: CASSFGVAGHISGYNEQFF. Using reference TRBV5-5 and TRBJ2-1 for the parts outside the CDR3, the full variable domain is DAGVTQSPTHLIKTRGQQVTLRCSPISGHKSVSWYQQVLGQGPQFIFQYYEKEERGRGNFPDRFSARQFPNYSSELNVNALLLGDSALYLCASSFGVAGHISGYNEQFFGPGTRLTVL.

J is TRBJ2-3 and V is TRBV20-1; D is undetermined. Trimming took off 3 bases at V and 2 bases at J, with 3 bases between the two ends. CDR1 is DFQATT, CDR2 SNEGSKA, per germline (reference sequence). This CDR3 has 11 amino acids. The CDR3 loop is CSASDTDTQYF. The DNA for the CDR3 is TGCAGTGCTAGCGACACAGATACGCAGTATTTT.

This chain connects TRBV6-5 to TRBJ1-5, with D maybe TRBD1 (6 bases). The CDR3 has 14 residues. The V end was cut by 2 bases, the J end by 6 bases, with 11 bases between. Germline CDR1 and CDR2: MNHEY and SVGAGI. In nucleotides, the CDR3 is TGTGCCAGCAGTTACAAGGCAGGGGTTCAGCCCCAGCATTTT. This sequence encodes CASSYKAGVQPQHF.

This clonotype occurred once. V and J are TRBV27 and TRBJ2-5, with a tentative D call TRBD1 (5 bases). The CDR3 totals 15 residues. Trimming removed 3 bases from V and 7 bases from J, with 18 bases in between. Germline loops: CDR1 MNHEY, CDR2 SMNVEV (reference sequence). Here the CDR3 DNA reads TGTGCCAGCAGTTTTTACAGGACCAGGCAGGGGACCCAGTACTTC. Its protein is CASSFYRTRQGTQYF.

Worth noting for this clonotype: It is likely a read error, because the conserved phenylalanine at the end of the CDR3 is missing. The J gene is TRBJ2-1, the V gene TRBV9; 8 bases are shared with TRBD2. Per germline, CDR1 SGDLS and CDR2 YYNGEE. This CDR3 has 15 amino acids. V lost 0 bases and J lost 2; bases outside the gene matches: 1. The CDR3 protein is CASSVDSGAYNEQFS. Here the CDR3 DNA reads TGTGCCAGCAGCGTAGATAGCGGGGCCTACAATGAGCAGTTCTCC.

This clonotype showed up just a few times. V and J are TRBV9 and TRBJ2-1, with TRBD1 as a possible D gene (6 bases). CDR1 and CDR2 (germline): SGDLS, YYNGEE. Between the trimmed V and J ends, which lost 3 bases and 5 bases, there was a span of 18 bases. There are 16 residues in the CDR3. The CDR3 sequence is CASSANRDKANNEQFF. The CDR3 nucleotides read TGTGCCAGCAGCGCCAACCGGGACAAGGCGAACAATGAGCAGTTCTTC.

This clonotype was found a few times. The chain joins TRBV11-2 to TRBJ1-5; 7 nucleotides match TRBD1. From germline, CDR1 is SGHAT and CDR2 FQNNGV. Unmatched junction bases numbered 3, after V lost 4 bases and J lost 3 bases. The CDR3 contains 14 residues. The CDR3 loop is CASSYRGNNQPQHF. The CDR3 bases are TGTGCCAGCAGCTACAGGGGTAACAATCAGCCCCAGCATTTT.

A note on this clonotype: The conserved phenylalanine or tryptophan normally closing the CDR3 is absent here, so this likely arose from a read error. CDR3 in DNA: TGTGCCAGCAGCTTAGGTTTCTGGGTGGGCGCTGATACGCAGTATATT. This codes for CASSLGFWVGADTQYI. The chain joins TRBV7-2 to TRBJ2-3; D is unclear. Per germline, CDR1 SGHTA and CDR2 FQGNSA. This CDR3 region has 16 residues. V dropped 1 base and J dropped 6 bases, with 17 bases sitting between them.